A single sample is the source of the 30 T cell receptor beta chains below, sequenced in a study of TIL therapy for anti-PD-1-resistant metastatic lung cancer. Indicated time point: pre-treatment sample, taken before nivolumab and TIL therapy. Most excised metastases sampled were pleural nodules or supraclavicular lymph nodes. The immunoSEQ assay was v3. Profiled with immunoSEQ multiplex PCR; TCRdb holds only in-frame clones, not every one. Found here are 95,000 or so clones, about two thirds of them singletons; the top ten hold around 9.9%. Sample: tumor tissue, taken at baseline. The receptors come from a person between 25 and 79 years old with non-small cell lung cancer.

The chain carries TRBV6-1 and TRBJ1-5; no firm D call. This CDR3 is built from 17 residues. Per germline, CDR1 MNHNS and CDR2 SASEGT. V dropped 4 bases and J dropped 0 bases, with 16 bases sitting between them. As DNA, the CDR3 is TGTGCCAGCAGTGCGTCGTTTACTGCTTTTAGCAATCAGCCCCAGCATTTT. Translating it yields CASSASFTAFSNQPQHF.

The gene calls are TRBV4-3 and TRBJ1-1, with 9 bases aligning to TRBD1. With 0 bases clipped from V and 3 bases from J, the junction kept 11 bases outside the gene matches. CDR1 and CDR2 from the germline V gene are LGHNA and YSLEER. There are 18 residues in the CDR3. Here the CDR3 reads CASSQDFYRGRVDTEAFF. The CDR3 bases are TGCGCCAGCAGCCAAGATTTTTACAGGGGGCGGGTGGACACTGAAGCTTTCTTT.

J is TRBJ1-5 and V is TRBV28; D gene unclear. The V and J ends lost 6 bases and 6 bases respectively, with 15 bases between them. Germline assignment: CDR1 MDHEN and CDR2 SYDVKM. CDR3 length equals 14 residues. CDR3 loop: CASSGPVGTQPQHF. Written as DNA, the CDR3 is TGTGCCAGCAGCGGGCCCGTGGGCACTCAGCCCCAGCATTTT. The full variable domain, completed using reference TRBV28 and TRBJ1-5, is DVKVTQSSRYLVKRTGEKVFLECVQDMDHENMFWYRQDPGLGLRLIYFSYDVKMKEKGDIPEGYSVSREKKERFSLILESASTNQTSMYLCASSGPVGTQPQHFGDGTRLSIL.

This clone came up a few times. V gene TRBV20-1 combines with J gene TRBJ2-7; a weak D match, TRBD1 (6 bases). The CDR3 consists of 13 residues. Between the trimmed V and J ends, which lost 3 bases and 3 bases, there was a span of 12 bases. The germline gives CDR1 DFQATT, CDR2 SNEGSKA (reference sequence). In nucleotides, the CDR3 is TGCAGTGCTAGTGAGGGGGATCGCTACGAGCAGTACTTC. It yields the protein CSASEGDRYEQYF.

The chain is built from TRBV24-1 and TRBJ2-1; D gene uncertain. Germline assignment: CDR1 KGHDR and CDR2 SFDVKD. CDR3 size: 13 residues. The germline V and J ends were trimmed by 9 bases and 8 bases, with 16 bases remaining between them. Here the CDR3 reads CATADFPLYEQFF. In DNA form, the CDR3 reads TGTGCCACCGCCGACTTTCCCTTATATGAGCAGTTCTTC.

This chain joins TRBV11-1 and TRBJ2-3; TRBD2 matches 10 bases. Germline V CDR1 and CDR2: SGHAT, FQDESV (reference sequence). The V and J ends lost 0 bases and 5 bases, in that order; junction bases with no gene match: 5. The CDR3 runs to 16 residues. The CDR3 sequence is CASSLAPAGGEDTQYF. The CDR3 nucleotides read TGTGCCAGCAGCTTAGCGCCAGCGGGGGGGGAAGATACGCAGTATTTT.

The chain is built from TRBV28 and TRBJ2-5; 7 bases map to TRBD1. The germline CDR1 and CDR2 sequences are MDHEN and SYDVKM. The CDR3 runs to 14 residues. The V and J ends lost 5 bases and 8 bases, in that order; junction bases with no gene match: 11. The CDR3 loop is CASSRRTGVITQYF. The CDR3 nucleotides read TGTGCCAGCAGTCGAAGGACAGGTGTAATCACCCAGTACTTC.

The chain employs TRBV5-1 and TRBJ2-7, with D possibly being TRBD2 (5 bases). Germline V gene lookup returns CDR1 SGHRS and CDR2 YFSETQ. The CDR3 consists of 15 residues. V dropped 0 bases and J dropped 1 base, with 11 bases sitting between them. Here the CDR3 reads CASSLEPGNSYEQYF. CDR3 nucleotides: TGCGCCAGCAGCTTGGAACCCGGGAATTCCTACGAGCAGTACTTC.

The chain is built from TRBV3-1 (or the pseudogene TRBV3-2) and TRBJ1-5, with 7 nucleotides matching TRBD1. The CDR3 length is 17 residues. Germline CDR1 is LGHDT and CDR2 is YNNKEL (reference sequence). V trimming: 4 bases; J trimming: 4 bases; junction bases outside the gene matches: 13. CDR3 region: CASSRRDRFFRNQPQHF. DNA for the CDR3: TGTGCCAGCAGCCGGAGGGACAGATTCTTTCGTAATCAGCCCCAGCATTTT.

The gene calls are TRBV4-3 and TRBJ1-4; D remains ambiguous. This CDR3 region has 15 residues. Per germline, CDR1 LGHNA and CDR2 YSLEER. V was cut by 1 base and J by 6 bases, with 12 bases left in between. The CDR3 DNA reads as TGCGCCAGCAGCCAAGGTTTCCAGGCAGATGAAAAACTGTTTTTT. It yields the protein CASSQGFQADEKLFF.

This chain uses TRBV9 with TRBJ2-7, with D uncertain. In germline, CDR1 is SGDLS, CDR2 YYNGEE. Trimming stripped 3 bases from V and 2 bases from J, with 12 bases between. This CDR3 region has 14 residues. The CDR3 sequence: CASSASLGAYEQYF. CDR3 nucleotides: TGTGCCAGCAGCGCCTCGCTTGGGGCCTACGAGCAGTACTTC.

This clone has more than one count but fewer than ten. The gene calls are TRBV24-1 and TRBJ2-1, with TRBD1 identical over 8 bases. Germline V lookup: CDR1 KGHDR, CDR2 SFDVKD. CDR3 size: 16 residues. V lost 4 bases and J lost 2; bases outside the gene matches: 6. The CDR3 DNA follows: TGTGCCACCAGTGACCTGGACAGGGAGGCCTACAATGAGCAGTTCTTC. Encoded protein: CATSDLDREAYNEQFF.

V usage is TRBV3-1 (or the pseudogene TRBV3-2) and J usage is TRBJ2-2; tentatively, D is TRBD2 (6 bases). CDR1 and CDR2 from the germline V gene are LGHDT and YNNKEL (reference sequence). The V end lost 4 bases, the J end lost 0 bases, and 15 bases lay between the germline ends. CDR3 length equals 17 residues. The CDR3 DNA reads as TGTGCCAGCAGCCGCCTGGGTAGCGGTTCGAACACCGGGGAGCTGTTTTTT. Translation: CASSRLGSGSNTGELFF.

This chain uses TRBV28 with TRBJ2-7; D ambiguous. V dropped 3 bases and J dropped 3 bases, with 6 bases sitting between them. The CDR3 has 12 amino acids. The germline gives CDR1 MDHEN, CDR2 SYDVKM. DNA for the CDR3: TGTGCCAGCAGTTTGTGGGGCTACGAGCAGTACTTC. It specifies CASSLWGYEQYF.

The chain joins TRBV18 to TRBJ1-2; no firm D call. The CDR3 has 15 residues. Germline assignment: CDR1 KGHSH and CDR2 LQKENI. Trimming removed 0 bases from V and 0 bases from J, with 8 bases in between. The CDR3 is CASSPPNMPNYGYTF. As DNA, the CDR3 is TGTGCCAGCTCACCACCGAACATGCCTAACTATGGCTACACCTTC.

The rearrangement joins TRBV19 to TRBJ1-5; D uncertain. This CDR3 contains 12 residues. Germline V gives CDR1 LNHDA, CDR2 SQIVND (reference sequence). Trimming left V 6 bases short and J 11 bases short, with 14 bases between. DNA for the CDR3: TGTGCCAGTAGCAAATTACCGACGGCCCAGCATTTT. Protein sequence: CASSKLPTAQHF.

This chain joins TRBV24-1 and TRBJ2-7; D gene ambiguous. V was cut by 4 bases and J by 2 bases, with 20 bases left in between. Germline CDR1 reads KGHDR; CDR2 reads SFDVKD. The CDR3 is made up of 17 amino acids. CDR3 sequence: CATSDPPNLSPTYEQYF. The DNA of the CDR3 is TGTGCCACCAGTGACCCCCCTAATTTGTCGCCAACCTACGAGCAGTACTTC.

J is TRBJ2-7 and V is TRBV3-1 (or the pseudogene TRBV3-2); 7 nucleotides agree with TRBD1. Germline V lookup: CDR1 LGHDT, CDR2 YNNKEL (reference sequence). The CDR3 has 20 amino acids. V gave up 2 bases and J gave up 3 bases; unmatched junction bases: 22. CDR3 DNA: TGTGCCAGCAGCCAAAAATTAAGGGGGCCCGCCTTTGAGGGTGGCTACGAGCAGTACTTC. It translates to CASSQKLRGPAFEGGYEQYF.

The chain is built from TRBV27 and TRBJ1-4, with a tentative D call TRBD1 (5 bases). Germline CDR1 reads MNHEY; CDR2 reads SMNVEV (reference sequence). The ends were cut back, 5 bases at V and 4 bases at J, with 17 bases in the middle. CDR3 length: 16 amino acids. The CDR3 nucleotides read TGTGCCAGCAGTCCCCGGCCTGGGGCCTTTAATGAAAAACTGTTTTTT. It translates to CASSPRPGAFNEKLFF.

V gene TRBV6-1 combines with J gene TRBJ1-1, with D possibly matching TRBD1 (6 bases). The CDR3 has 14 residues. V dropped 2 bases and J dropped 7 bases, with 14 bases sitting between them. CDR1 and CDR2 from the germline V gene are MNHNS and SASEGT. CDR3 in amino acids: CASSEFGGRGEAFF. DNA of the CDR3: TGTGCCAGCAGTGAATTCGGGGGGCGCGGTGAAGCTTTCTTT.

This clone has just a few counts. The chain joins TRBV6-6 to TRBJ1-1; D uncertain. The CDR3 consists of 13 residues. The V gene's germline CDR1 is MNHNY and CDR2 SVGAGI (reference sequence). Trimming took 2 bases from V and 1 from J, leaving 5 bases between them. The CDR3 DNA is TGTGCCAGCAGTTACACAGCGAACACTGAAGCTTTCTTT. It encodes CASSYTANTEAFF.

The chain joins TRBV27 to TRBJ2-1; D might be TRBD1 (5 bases). The CDR3 is 14 amino acids. V lost 2 bases and J lost 5, with 10 bases in between. Germline CDR1 MNHEY, CDR2 SMNVEV (reference sequence). The DNA of the CDR3 is TGTGCCAGCAGTTTACAGGGCTACAACAATGAGCAGTTCTTC. Amino acids: CASSLQGYNNEQFF.

This chain connects TRBV7-2 to TRBJ2-7; 8 bases map to TRBD2. This CDR3 spans 16 amino acids. With 5 bases clipped from V and 7 bases from J, the junction kept 16 bases outside the gene matches. CDR1 is SGHTA and CDR2 is FQGNSA in the germline V gene. The CDR3 DNA is TGTGCCAGCAGCCCATGGGGCAGCGGGGGCCAGAGAGAGCAGTACTTC. Translated: CASSPWGSGGQREQYF.

This clone was counted between two and nine times. V usage is TRBV5-4 and J usage is TRBJ1-1; TRBD1 agrees at 8 bases. Per the germline V gene, CDR1 is SGHNT and CDR2 is YYREEE (reference sequence). J lost 6 bases, V lost 4 bases, and 11 bases had no gene match. The CDR3 sequence is 15 residues long. For the CDR3, the DNA is TGTGCCAGCAGCGGTTCCAGGGGGCCAGGGGCTGAAGCTTTCTTT. It encodes CASSGSRGPGAEAFF.

This clone was picked up a small number of times. The sample holds other DNA sequences that translate to the same CDR3. V usage is TRBV5-1 and J usage is TRBJ1-4; D gene uncertain. CDR3 size: 14 residues. The germline gives CDR1 SGHRS, CDR2 YFSETQ. Trimming stripped 0 bases from V and 0 bases from J, with 3 bases between. The CDR3 bases are TGCGCCAGCAGCTTGGCTGCAACTAATGAAAAACTGTTTTTT. Residues: CASSLAATNEKLFF. Complete variable domain (other parts from reference TRBV5-1 and TRBJ1-4): KAGVTQTPRYLIKTRGQQVTLSCSPISGHRSVSWYQQTPGQGLQFLFEYFSETQRNKGNFPGRFSGRQFSNSRSEMNVSTLELGDSALYLCASSLAATNEKLFFGSGTQLSVL.

The gene calls are TRBV6-1 and TRBJ2-7; a possible D gene is TRBD1 (5 bases). The CDR3 contains 12 residues. CDR1 is MNHNS, CDR2 SASEGT, per germline. V shed 3 bases and J shed 2 bases, with 5 bases lying between them. CDR3 sequence reads: CASSDRAYEQYF. The CDR3 DNA is TGTGCCAGCAGTGACAGGGCCTACGAGCAGTACTTC.

This clone occurred a few times. The rearrangement uses TRBV7-9 and TRBJ1-1; tentative D call: TRBD1 (6 bases). CDR1 and CDR2 (germline): SEHNR, FQNEAQ (reference sequence). Trimming left V 4 bases short and J 1 base short, with 10 bases between. The CDR3 extends over 14 amino acids. The CDR3 sequence: CASSSGAGNTEAFF. The CDR3 DNA follows: TGTGCCAGCAGCTCGGGGGCCGGGAACACTGAAGCTTTCTTT.

In this sample, this clone turned up a few times. V is TRBV9 and J is TRBJ2-7, with a possible D match to TRBD1 (7 bases). The CDR3 sequence is 13 residues long. Germline CDR1 SGDLS, CDR2 YYNGEE. V was pared by 3 bases and J by 4 bases, with 11 bases between. CDR3 DNA: TGTGCCAGCAGCGCGGGGGACAGATACGAGCAGTACTTC. This translates into CASSAGDRYEQYF.

V gene TRBV4-2 combines with J gene TRBJ2-1; either TRBD1 or TRBD2 may fit D (5 bases each). The CDR3 is 16 residues long. Germline values: CDR1 LGHNA, CDR2 YNFKEQ. V dropped 5 bases and J dropped 2 bases, with 16 bases sitting between them. The CDR3: CASSTQGGGTYNEQFF. As DNA, the CDR3 is TGTGCCAGCAGCACGCAGGGTGGGGGAACCTACAATGAGCAGTTCTTC.

This clone occurred a few times. The genes are TRBV28 and TRBJ1-1, with a weak D call TRBD1 (5 bases). Germline V gene sequence: CDR1 MDHEN, CDR2 SYDVKM. The CDR3 has 16 residues. Trimming took 3 bases from V and 1 from J, leaving 15 bases between them. The CDR3 region is CASSLRLWGANTEAFF. The CDR3 DNA follows: TGTGCCAGCAGTTTGAGGTTATGGGGCGCGAACACTGAAGCTTTCTTT. Full variable domain (outside the CDR3, taken from reference TRBV28 and TRBJ1-1): DVKVTQSSRYLVKRTGEKVFLECVQDMDHENMFWYRQDPGLGLRLIYFSYDVKMKEKGDIPEGYSVSREKKERFSLILESASTNQTSMYLCASSLRLWGANTEAFFGQGTRLTVV.